This T cell receptor beta chain was found in a study of blood T cell repertoires in COVID-19 (dated by TCRdb to about 2020). About the investigation overall: Samples from collaborators originated in the United States, Italy and Spain and spanned both the acute and convalescent phases of COVID-19. The samples were drawn from the first 160 participants of the ongoing ImmuneRACE study and from 1,254 subjects provided by 6 global collaborators. The sample metadata nearly always contained a de-identified subject ID, COVID-19 status, age in years and sex. The prospective study material was composed of cDNA or gDNA derived from T cells, B-cell-depleted T cells, or PBMCs. HLA class I and class II types, where available, came from metadata supplied by the sample provider rather than from assay-based typing. Deeply sampled blood TCRbeta repertoires from subjects exposed to, actively infected with, or recovered from COVID-19 were included in the dataset. The repertoires were released in a freely available public database meant as a resource for research on the immune response to SARS-CoV-2.

Whole blood was collected in K2EDTA tubes by collaborating institutions according to the institutions' own protocols. Collaborator samples were shipped for TCRbeta analysis as frozen whole blood, isolated PBMCs, or DNA extracted from either sample type. The immunoSEQ Assay, a bias-controlled multiplex PCR, was used to amplify TCRbeta CDR3 regions from genomic DNA. In the source study's methods: The number of nucleated cells in each sample was estimated by amplification of reference gene primers within the assay. To quantify the absolute abundance of each unique TCRbeta CDR3 rearrangement, sequence reads were collapsed and filtered. For each sample, productive Simpson clonality was calculated by taking the square root of Simpson's diversity index across productive rearrangements. This is the immuneACCESS table as TCRdb keeps it, with only in-frame sequences that have V and J called. A part of the clones is gone; compared with another copy, unresolved V genes explain less than half, and the rest is unexplained. V and J calls and clone size come straight from that table; D and trimming were deduced from the DNA. This sample has approximately 230,000 clones in its table, and around four fifths of those were observed once. The ten largest clones add up to roughly 21% of the sample.

Per the germline V gene, MDHEN is the CDR1 and SYDVKM is the CDR2. The germline V and J ends show losses of 8 bases and 0 bases respectively, and no gene match explains 13 bases of the junction. From its cysteine to its phenylalanine, the CDR3 spans 18 amino acids. Only the CDR3 DNA is retained, 54 bases long and in frame from the first base. Only one count was recorded for this clone. The antigen it binds to is not known. Base qualities are missing; no much larger clone stands one base away. The paper as a whole reports these results and caveats: Clinical and demographic metadata were provided uncurated, with the amount varying by source and participant.

The rearrangement joined TRBV28 to TRBJ1-5, with TRBD1 matching 10 junction bases. Material for sequencing was peripheral blood. The clonotype was recovered from a man aged 25 to 45 with active or convalescent COVID-19. The nucleotides read TGTGCCAGCTTTACCGCGCGACAGGGGGCGGGTAGCAATCAGCCCCAGCATTTT. It is translated as CASFTARQGAGSNQPQHF.